The clone carrying this TCR beta chain was seen just once. Use of 60 Vbeta and 13 Jbeta primers characterized the PCR. Per the original data handling: As a later analysis found, there were approximately 80 million unique TCR beta chains, of which 8.5 million to 14 million were shared. Assay: immunoSEQ multiplex PCR; the TCRdb copy retains only in-frame clones and omits some. The DNA gave D and trimming, while V, J and clone size come from that table. Of about 210,000 clones listed, about 85% are singletons. The data originate from a study of cytomegalovirus exposure and HLA in healthy donors. The source of this sequence is a woman in her forties or fifties in good health and CMV-seropositive. The sequenced sample was PBMCs.

CDR3 sequence: CASSLGPAGWQYF. CDR3 in DNA: TGTGCCAGCAGTTTAGGTCCAGCGGGTTGGCAGTATTTT. The chain recombines TRBV27 with TRBJ2-3; D is possibly TRBD2 (6 bases). Looked up from germline, CDR1 is MNHEY and CDR2 is SMNVEV (reference sequence). The V end was cut by 2 bases, the J end by 11 bases, with 14 bases between. CDR3 length: 13 amino acids.